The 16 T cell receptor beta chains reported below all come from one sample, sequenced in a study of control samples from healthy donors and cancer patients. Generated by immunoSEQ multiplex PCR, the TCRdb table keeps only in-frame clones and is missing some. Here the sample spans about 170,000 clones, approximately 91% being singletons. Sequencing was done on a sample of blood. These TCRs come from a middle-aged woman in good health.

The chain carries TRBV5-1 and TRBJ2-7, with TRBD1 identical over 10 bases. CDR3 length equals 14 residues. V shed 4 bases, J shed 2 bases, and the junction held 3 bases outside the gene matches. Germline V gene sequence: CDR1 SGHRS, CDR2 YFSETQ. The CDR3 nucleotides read TGCGCCAGCAGCCTTGGACAGGGGGCCTACGAGCAGTACTTC. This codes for CASSLGQGAYEQYF.

The chain's CDR3 is CASSLTTDTEAFF. The DNA of the CDR3 is TGTGCCAGCAGCTTAACCACCGACACTGAAGCTTTCTTT. The chain uses TRBV7-8 and TRBJ1-1; no definite D call. Germline-derived CDR1 and CDR2 are SGHVS and FQNEAQ. With 2 bases removed from V and 3 bases from J, the gap between germline ends came to 7 bases. The CDR3 totals 13 residues.

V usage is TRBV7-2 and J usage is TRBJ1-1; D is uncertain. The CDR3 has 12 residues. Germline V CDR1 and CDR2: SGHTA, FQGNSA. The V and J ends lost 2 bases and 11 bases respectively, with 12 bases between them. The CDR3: CASSLWFMDAFF. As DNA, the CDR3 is TGTGCCAGCAGCTTATGGTTCATGGACGCTTTCTTT.

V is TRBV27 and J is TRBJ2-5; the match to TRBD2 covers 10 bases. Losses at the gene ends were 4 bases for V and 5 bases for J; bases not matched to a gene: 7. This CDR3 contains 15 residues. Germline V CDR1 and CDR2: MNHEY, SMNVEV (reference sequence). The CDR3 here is CASSYKRGGKETQYF. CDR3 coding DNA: TGTGCCAGCAGTTACAAGCGGGGGGGCAAGGAGACCCAGTACTTC.

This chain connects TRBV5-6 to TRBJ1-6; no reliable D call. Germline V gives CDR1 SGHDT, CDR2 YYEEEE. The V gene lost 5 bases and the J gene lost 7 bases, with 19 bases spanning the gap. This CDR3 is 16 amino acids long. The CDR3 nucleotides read TGTGCCAGCAGAGGCAGGTCCTTGGGCATGAATTCACCCCTCCACTTT. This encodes CASRGRSLGMNSPLHF. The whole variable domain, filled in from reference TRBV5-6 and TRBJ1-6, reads DAGVTQSPTHLIKTRGQQVTLRCSPKSGHDTVSWYQQALGQGPQFIFQYYEEEERQRGNFPDRFSGHQFPNYSSELNVNALLLGDSALYLCASRGRSLGMNSPLHFGNGTRLTVT.

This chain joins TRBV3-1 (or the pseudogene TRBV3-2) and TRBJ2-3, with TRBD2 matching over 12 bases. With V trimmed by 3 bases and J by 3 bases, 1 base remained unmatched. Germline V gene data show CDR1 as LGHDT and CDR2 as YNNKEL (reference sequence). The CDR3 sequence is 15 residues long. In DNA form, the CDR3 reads TGTGCCAGCAGCCACGGACTAGCGGGGACAGATACGCAGTATTTT. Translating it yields CASSHGLAGTDTQYF.

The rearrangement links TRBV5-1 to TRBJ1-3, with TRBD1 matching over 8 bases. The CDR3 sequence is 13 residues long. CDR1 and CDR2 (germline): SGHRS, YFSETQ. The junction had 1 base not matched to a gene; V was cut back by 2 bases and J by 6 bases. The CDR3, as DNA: TGCGCCAGCAGCTTACAGGGGGAAAACACCATATATTTT. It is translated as CASSLQGENTIYF.

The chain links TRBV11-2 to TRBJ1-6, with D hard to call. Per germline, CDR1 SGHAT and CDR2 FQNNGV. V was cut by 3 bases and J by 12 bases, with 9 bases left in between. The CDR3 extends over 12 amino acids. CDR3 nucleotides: TGTGCCAGCAGCTTCCCTAGTGGACCCCTCCACTTT. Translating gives CASSFPSGPLHF.

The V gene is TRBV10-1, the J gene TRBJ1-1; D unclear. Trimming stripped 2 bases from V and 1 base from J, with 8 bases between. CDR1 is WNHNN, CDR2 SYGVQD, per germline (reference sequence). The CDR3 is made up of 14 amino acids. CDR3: CASSENGPNTEAFF. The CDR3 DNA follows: TGCGCCAGCAGTGAGAACGGACCGAACACTGAAGCTTTCTTT.

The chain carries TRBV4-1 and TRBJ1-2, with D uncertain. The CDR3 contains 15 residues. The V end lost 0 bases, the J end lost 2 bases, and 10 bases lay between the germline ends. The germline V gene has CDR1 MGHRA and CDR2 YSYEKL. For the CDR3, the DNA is TGCGCCAGCAGCCAAGAATGGAGAGGGAACTATGGCTACACCTTC. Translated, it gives CASSQEWRGNYGYTF.

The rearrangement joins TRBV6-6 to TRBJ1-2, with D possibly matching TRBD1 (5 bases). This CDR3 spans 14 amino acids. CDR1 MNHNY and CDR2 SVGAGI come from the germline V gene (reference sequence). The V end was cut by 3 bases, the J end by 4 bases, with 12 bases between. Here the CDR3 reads CASSYNQGSYGYTF. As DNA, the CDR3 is TGTGCCAGCAGTTATAATCAGGGCTCCTATGGCTACACCTTC.

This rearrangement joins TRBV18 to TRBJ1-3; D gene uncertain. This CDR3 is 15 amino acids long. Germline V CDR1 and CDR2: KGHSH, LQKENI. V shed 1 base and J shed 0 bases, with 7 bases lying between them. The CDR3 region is CASSPRTSSGNTIYF. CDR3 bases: TGTGCCAGCTCACCACGGACGAGCTCTGGAAACACCATATATTTT.

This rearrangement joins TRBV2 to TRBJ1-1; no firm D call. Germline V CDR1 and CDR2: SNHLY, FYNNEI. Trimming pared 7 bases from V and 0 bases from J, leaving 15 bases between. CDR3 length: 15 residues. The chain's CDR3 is CASKGGQTVNTEAFF. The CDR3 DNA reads TGTGCCAGCAAGGGCGGCCAGACTGTGAACACTGAAGCTTTCTTT.

The CDR3 loop is CSVDLAGYTF. The CDR3 region has the DNA TGCAGCGTTGACCTGGCAGGCTACACCTTC. The rearrangement joins TRBV29-1 to TRBJ1-2; D unclear. V lost 3 bases, J lost 8 bases, and 7 bases lay in between. CDR1 is SQVTM and CDR2 is ANQGSEA in the germline V gene. The CDR3 loop spans 10 amino acids.

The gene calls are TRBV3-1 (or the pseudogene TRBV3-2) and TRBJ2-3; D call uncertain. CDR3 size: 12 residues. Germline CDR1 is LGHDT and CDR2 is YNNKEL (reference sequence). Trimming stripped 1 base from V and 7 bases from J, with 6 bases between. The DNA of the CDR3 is TGTGCCAGCAGCCAAGGGTCCAATACGCAGTATTTT. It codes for CASSQGSNTQYF.

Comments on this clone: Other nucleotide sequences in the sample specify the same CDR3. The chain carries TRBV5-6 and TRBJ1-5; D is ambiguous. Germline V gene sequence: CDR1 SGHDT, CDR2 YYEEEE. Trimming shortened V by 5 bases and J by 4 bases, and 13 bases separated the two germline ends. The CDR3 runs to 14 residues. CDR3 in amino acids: CASSHRDGNQPQHF. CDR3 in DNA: TGTGCCAGCAGTCACCGGGATGGAAATCAGCCCCAGCATTTT. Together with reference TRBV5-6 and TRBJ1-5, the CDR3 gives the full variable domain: DAGVTQSPTHLIKTRGQQVTLRCSPKSGHDTVSWYQQALGQGPQFIFQYYEEEERQRGNFPDRFSGHQFPNYSSELNVNALLLGDSALYLCASSHRDGNQPQHFGDGTRLSIL.